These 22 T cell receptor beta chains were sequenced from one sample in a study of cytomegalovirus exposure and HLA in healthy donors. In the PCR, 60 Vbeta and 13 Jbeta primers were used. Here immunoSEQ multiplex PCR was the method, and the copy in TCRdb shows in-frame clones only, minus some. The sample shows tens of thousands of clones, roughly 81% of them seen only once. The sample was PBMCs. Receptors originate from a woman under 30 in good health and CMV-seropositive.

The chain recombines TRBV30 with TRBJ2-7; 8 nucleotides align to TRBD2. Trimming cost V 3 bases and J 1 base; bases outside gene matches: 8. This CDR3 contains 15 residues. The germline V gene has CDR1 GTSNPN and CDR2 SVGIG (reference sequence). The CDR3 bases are TGTGCCTGGAGCTCTGGGACTAGGGGGTCCTACGAGCAGTACTTC. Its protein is CAWSSGTRGSYEQYF.

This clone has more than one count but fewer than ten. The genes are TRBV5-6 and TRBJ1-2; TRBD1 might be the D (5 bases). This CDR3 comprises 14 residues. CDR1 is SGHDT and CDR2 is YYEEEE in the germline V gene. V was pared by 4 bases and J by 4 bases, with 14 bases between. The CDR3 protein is CASSNQGSGYGYTF. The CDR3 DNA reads TGTGCCAGCAGCAACCAGGGATCCGGCTATGGCTACACCTTC.

CDR3 sequence: CASRTSAGDTEAFF. CDR3 in DNA: TGCGCCAGCAGAACCAGTGCGGGGGACACTGAAGCTTTCTTT. J is TRBJ1-1 and V is TRBV5-1, with D perhaps matching TRBD1 (5 bases). Germline-derived CDR1 and CDR2 are SGHRS and YFSETQ. This CDR3 comprises 14 residues. Deletions cut 5 bases from V and 3 bases from J, with 14 bases between.

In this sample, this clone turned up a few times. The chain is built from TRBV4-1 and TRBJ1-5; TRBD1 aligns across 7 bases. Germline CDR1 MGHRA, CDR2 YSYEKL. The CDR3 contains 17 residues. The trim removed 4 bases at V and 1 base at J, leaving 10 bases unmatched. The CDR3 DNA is TGCGCCAGCAGCCCCGGACAGGTGGGGGTCAGCAATCAGCCCCAGCATTTT. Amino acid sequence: CASSPGQVGVSNQPQHF.

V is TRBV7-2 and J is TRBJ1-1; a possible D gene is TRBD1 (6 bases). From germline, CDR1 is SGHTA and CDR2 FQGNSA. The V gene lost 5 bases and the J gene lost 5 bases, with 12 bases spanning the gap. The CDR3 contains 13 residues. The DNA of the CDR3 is TGTGCCAGCAGCACACAGGGAGGGACTGAAGCTTTCTTT. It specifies CASSTQGGTEAFF.

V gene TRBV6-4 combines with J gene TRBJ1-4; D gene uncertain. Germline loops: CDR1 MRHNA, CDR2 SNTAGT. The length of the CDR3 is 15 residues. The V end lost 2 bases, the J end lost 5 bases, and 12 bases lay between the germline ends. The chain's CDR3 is CASSDREVWNEKLFF. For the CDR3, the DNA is TGTGCCAGCAGTGACAGAGAGGTTTGGAATGAAAAACTGTTTTTT.

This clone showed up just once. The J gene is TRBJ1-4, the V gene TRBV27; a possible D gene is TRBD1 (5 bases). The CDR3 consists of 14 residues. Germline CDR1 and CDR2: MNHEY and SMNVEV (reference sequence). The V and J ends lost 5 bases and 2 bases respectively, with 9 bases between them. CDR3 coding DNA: TGTGCCAGCAGTCGGCCAGGGACTAATGAAAAACTGTTTTTT. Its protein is CASSRPGTNEKLFF.

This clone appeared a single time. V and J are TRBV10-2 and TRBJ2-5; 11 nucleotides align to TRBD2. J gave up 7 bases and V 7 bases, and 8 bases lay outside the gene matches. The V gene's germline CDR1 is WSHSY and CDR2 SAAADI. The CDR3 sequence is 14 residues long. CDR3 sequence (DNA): TGCGCCAGCAAGGAACTAGCGGGGGATGGGACCCAGTACTTC. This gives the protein CASKELAGDGTQYF.

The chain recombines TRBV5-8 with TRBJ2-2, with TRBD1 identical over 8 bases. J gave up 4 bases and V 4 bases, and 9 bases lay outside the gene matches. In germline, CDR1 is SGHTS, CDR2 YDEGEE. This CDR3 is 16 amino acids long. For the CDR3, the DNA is TGTGCCAGCAGCCATAACCGGGACAGGCGCACCGGGGAGCTGTTTTTT. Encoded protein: CASSHNRDRRTGELFF.

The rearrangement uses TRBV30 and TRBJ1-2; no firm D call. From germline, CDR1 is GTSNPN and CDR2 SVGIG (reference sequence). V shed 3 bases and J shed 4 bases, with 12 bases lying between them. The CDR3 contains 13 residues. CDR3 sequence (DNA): TGTGCCTGGAGAGACGGATGGAGCTATGGCTACACCTTC. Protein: CAWRDGWSYGYTF.

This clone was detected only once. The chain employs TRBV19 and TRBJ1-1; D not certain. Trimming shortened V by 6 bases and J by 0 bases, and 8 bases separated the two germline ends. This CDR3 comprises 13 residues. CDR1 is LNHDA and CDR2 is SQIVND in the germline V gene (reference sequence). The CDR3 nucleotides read TGTGCCAGTAGCCAACAGTTGAACACTGAAGCTTTCTTT. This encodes CASSQQLNTEAFF.

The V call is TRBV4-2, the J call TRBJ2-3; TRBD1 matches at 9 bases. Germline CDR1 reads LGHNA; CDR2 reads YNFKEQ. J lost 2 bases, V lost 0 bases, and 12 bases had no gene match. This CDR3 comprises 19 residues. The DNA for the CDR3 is TGTGCCAGCAGCCAAGAAACAGGGGGCGGTGGCATCTCCACAGATACGCAGTATTTT. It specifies CASSQETGGGGISTDTQYF.

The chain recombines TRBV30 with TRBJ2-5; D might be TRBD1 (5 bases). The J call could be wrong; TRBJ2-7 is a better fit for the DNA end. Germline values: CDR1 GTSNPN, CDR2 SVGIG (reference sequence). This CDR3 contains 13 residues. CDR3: CAWSKGDVTEQYF. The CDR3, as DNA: TGTGCCTGGAGTAAAGGGGATGTCACCGAGCAGTACTTC.

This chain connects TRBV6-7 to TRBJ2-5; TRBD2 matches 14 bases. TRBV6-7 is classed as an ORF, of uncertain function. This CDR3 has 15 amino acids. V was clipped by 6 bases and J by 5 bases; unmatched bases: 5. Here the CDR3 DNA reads TGTGCCAGCAGCCGGACTAGCGGGGGGTTGGAGACCCAGTACTTC. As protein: CASSRTSGGLETQYF.

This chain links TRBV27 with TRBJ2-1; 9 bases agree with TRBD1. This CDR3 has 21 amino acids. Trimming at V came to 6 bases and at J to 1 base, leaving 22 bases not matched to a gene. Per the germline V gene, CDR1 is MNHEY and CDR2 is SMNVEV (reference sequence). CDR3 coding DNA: TGTGCCAGCAGCCCTACGGATAGGGCGGGGGACAGGGCCTTTTCCTACAATGAGCAGTTCTTC. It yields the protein CASSPTDRAGDRAFSYNEQFF.

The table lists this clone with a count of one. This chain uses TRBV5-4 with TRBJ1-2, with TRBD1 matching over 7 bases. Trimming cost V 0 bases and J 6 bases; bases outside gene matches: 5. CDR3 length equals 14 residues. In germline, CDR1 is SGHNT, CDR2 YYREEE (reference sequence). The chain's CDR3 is CASSLGPGTDGYTF. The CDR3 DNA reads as TGTGCCAGCAGCTTGGGCCCCGGGACAGATGGCTACACCTTC.

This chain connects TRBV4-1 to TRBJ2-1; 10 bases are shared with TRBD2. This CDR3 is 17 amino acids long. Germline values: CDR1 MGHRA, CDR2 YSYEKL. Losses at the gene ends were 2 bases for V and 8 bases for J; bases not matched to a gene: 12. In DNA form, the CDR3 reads TGCGCCAGCAGCCAACTTTCCATCCTAGCGGGAGTCTATGAGCAGTTCTTC. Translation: CASSQLSILAGVYEQFF.

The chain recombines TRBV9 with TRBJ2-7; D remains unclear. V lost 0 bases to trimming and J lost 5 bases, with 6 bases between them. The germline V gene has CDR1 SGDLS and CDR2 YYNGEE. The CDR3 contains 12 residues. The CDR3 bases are TGTGCCAGCAGCGTAGGCGAGGACGAGCAGTACTTC. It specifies CASSVGEDEQYF.

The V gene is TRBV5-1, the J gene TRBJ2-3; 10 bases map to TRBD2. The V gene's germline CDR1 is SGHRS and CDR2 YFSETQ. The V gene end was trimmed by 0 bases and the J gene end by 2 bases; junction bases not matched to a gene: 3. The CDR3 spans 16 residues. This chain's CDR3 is CASSLGLAGLTDTQYF. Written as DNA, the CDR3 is TGCGCCAGCAGCTTGGGACTAGCGGGCCTCACAGATACGCAGTATTTT.

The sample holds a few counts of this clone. The CDR3 here is CSVFGTNTEAFF. CDR3 in DNA: TGCAGCGTTTTTGGCACGAACACTGAAGCTTTCTTT. This rearrangement joins TRBV29-1 to TRBJ1-1; no reliable D call. Germline V CDR1 and CDR2: SQVTM, ANQGSEA. The CDR3 spans 12 residues. V dropped 5 bases and J dropped 1 base, with 8 bases sitting between them. The entire variable domain, with the rest obtained from reference TRBV29-1 and TRBJ1-1, is as follows: SAVISQKPSRDICQRGTSLTIQCQVDSQVTMMFWYRQQPGQSLTLIATANQGSEATYESGFVIDKFPISRPNLTFSTLTVSNMSPEDSSIYLCSVFGTNTEAFFGQGTRLTVV.

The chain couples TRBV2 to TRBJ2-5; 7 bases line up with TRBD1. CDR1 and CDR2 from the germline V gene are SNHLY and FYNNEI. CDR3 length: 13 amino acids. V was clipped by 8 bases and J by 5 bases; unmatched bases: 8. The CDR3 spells CASARGRRETQYF. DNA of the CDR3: TGTGCCAGCGCAAGGGGGCGCAGGGAGACCCAGTACTTC.

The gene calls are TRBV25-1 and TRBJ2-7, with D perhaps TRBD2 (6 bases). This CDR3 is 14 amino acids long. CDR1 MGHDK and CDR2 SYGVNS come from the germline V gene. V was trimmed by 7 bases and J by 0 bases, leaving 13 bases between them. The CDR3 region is CASTAAGSSYEQYF. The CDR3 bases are TGTGCCAGCACTGCGGCGGGATCCTCCTACGAGCAGTACTTC.